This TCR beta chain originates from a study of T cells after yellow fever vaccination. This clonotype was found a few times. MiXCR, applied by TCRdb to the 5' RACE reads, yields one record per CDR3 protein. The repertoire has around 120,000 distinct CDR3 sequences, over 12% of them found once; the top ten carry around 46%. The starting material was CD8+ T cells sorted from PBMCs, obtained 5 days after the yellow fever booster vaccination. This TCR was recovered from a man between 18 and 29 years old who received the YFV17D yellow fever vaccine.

Here the CDR3 DNA reads TGCGCCAGCAGCCAGACTAGCGGACCTTTGGAGCAGTACTTC. This gives the protein CASSQTSGPLEQYF. The chain carries TRBV4-1 and TRBJ2-7; 9 nucleotides line up with TRBD2. This CDR3 is built from 14 residues. V lost 3 bases and J lost 7; bases outside the gene matches: 7. Germline V lookup: CDR1 MGHRA, CDR2 YSYEKL.